A single TCR beta chain is shown here with its context. These data come from a study of blood T cell repertoires in COVID-19. Germline lookup yields CDR1 MNHEY and CDR2 SVGAGI. The CDR3 totals 13 residues. With V trimmed by 10 bases and J by 4 bases, 5 bases remained unmatched. Under the authors' procedure: Amplification of reference gene primers was used by the study to estimate nucleated cell counts. Profiled with immunoSEQ multiplex PCR; TCRdb holds only in-frame clones, not every one. That table is the source of V, J and clone size, and D and trimming were worked out from the DNA. The data show approximately 300,000 clones, 75% to 95% seen once.

This TCR was sampled from a woman under 40 with COVID-19, enrolled during active disease. The material sequenced was peripheral blood. The V call is TRBV6-5, the J call TRBJ1-2; 11 bases agree with TRBD1. The CDR3 nucleotides are TGTGCCATCGGGACAGGGGGAAGCTATGGCTACACCTTC. Amino acids: CAIGTGGSYGYTF.